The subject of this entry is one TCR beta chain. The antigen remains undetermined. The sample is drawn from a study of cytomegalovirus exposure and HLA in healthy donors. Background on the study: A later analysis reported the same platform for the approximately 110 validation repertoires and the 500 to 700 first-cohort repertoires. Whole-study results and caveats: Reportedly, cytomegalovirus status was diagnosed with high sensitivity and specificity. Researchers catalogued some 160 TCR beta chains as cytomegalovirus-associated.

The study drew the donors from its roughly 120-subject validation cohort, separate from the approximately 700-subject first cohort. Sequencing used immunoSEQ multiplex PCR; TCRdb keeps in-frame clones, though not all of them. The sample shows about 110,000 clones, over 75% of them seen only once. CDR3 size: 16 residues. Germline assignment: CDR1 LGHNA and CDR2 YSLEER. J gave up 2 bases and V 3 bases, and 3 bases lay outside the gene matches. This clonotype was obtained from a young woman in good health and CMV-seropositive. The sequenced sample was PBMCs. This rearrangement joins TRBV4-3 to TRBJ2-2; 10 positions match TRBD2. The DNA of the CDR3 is TGCGCCAGCAGCCACCTAGCGGGGGATAACACCGGGGAGCTGTTTTTT. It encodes CASSHLAGDNTGELFF.